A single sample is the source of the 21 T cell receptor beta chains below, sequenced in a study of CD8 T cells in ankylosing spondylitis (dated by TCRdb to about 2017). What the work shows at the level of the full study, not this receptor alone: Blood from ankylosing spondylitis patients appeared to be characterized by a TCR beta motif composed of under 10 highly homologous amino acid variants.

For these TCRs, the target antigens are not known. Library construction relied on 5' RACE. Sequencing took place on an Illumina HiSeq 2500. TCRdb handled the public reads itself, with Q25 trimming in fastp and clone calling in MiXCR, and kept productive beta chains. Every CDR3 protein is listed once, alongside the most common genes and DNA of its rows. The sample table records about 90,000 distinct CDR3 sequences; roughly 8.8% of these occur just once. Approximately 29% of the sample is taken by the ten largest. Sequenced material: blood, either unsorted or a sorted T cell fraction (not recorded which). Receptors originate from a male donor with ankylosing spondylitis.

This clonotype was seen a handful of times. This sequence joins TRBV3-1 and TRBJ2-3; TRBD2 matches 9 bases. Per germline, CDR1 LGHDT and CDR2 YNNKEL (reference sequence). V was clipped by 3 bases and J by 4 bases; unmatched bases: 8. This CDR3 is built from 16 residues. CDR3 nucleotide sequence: TGTGCCAGCAGCCAGACTAGCGGATTAAAGGCAGATACGCAGTATTTT. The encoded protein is CASSQTSGLKADTQYF.

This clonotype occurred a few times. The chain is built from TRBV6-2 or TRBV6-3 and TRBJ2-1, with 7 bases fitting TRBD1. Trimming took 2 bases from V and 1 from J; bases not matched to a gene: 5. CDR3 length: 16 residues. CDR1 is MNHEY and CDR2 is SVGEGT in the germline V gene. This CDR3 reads CASSYRGHTSYNEQFF. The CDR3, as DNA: TGTGCCAGCAGTTACAGGGGGCATACTTCCTACAATGAGCAGTTCTTC.

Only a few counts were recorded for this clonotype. The CDR3 loop is CASSYGLAGHNEQFF. The CDR3 DNA sequence: TGTGCCAGCAGTTACGGGCTAGCGGGACACAATGAGCAGTTCTTC. This chain joins TRBV6-2 or TRBV6-3 and TRBJ2-1; 9 bases are a match to TRBD2. Germline CDR1 reads MNHEY; CDR2 reads SVGEGT. The CDR3 loop spans 15 amino acids. The V segment lost 2 bases and the J segment 5 bases; nucleotides outside the gene matches: 4.

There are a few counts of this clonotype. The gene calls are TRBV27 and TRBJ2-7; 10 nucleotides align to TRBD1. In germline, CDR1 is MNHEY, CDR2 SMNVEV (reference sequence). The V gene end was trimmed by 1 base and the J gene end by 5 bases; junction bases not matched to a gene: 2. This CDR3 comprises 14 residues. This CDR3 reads CASSLWDRGHEQYF. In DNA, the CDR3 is TGTGCCAGCAGTTTATGGGACAGGGGCCACGAGCAGTACTTC.

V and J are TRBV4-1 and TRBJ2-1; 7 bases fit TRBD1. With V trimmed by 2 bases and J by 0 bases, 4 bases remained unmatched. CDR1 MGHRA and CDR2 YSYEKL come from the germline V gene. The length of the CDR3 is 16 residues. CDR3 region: CASSQIWDSSYNEQFF. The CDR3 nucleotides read TGCGCCAGCAGCCAAATCTGGGACAGCTCCTACAATGAGCAGTTCTTC.

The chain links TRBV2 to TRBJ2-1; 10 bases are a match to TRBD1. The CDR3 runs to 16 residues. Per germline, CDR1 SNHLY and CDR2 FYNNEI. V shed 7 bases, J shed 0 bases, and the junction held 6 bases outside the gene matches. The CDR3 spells CASTGTGDSSYNEQFF. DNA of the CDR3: TGTGCCAGCACCGGGACAGGGGACAGCTCCTACAATGAGCAGTTCTTC.

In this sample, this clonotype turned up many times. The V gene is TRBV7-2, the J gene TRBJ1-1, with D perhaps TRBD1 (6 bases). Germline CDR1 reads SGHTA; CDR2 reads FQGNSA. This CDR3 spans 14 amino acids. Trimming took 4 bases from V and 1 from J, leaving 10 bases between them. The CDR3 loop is CASSWRTANTEAFF. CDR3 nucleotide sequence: TGTGCCAGCAGCTGGAGGACAGCGAACACTGAAGCTTTCTTT.

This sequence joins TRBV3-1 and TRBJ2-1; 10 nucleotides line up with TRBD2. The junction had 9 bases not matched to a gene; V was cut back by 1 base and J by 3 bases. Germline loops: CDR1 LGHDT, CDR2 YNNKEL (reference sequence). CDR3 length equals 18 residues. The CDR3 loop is CASSQGPPLAGDYNEQFF. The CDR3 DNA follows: TGTGCCAGCAGCCAAGGCCCCCCGCTAGCGGGAGACTACAATGAGCAGTTCTTC.

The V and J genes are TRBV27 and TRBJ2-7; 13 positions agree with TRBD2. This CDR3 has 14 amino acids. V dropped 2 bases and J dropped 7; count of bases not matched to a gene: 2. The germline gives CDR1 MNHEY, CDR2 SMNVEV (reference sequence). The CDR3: CASSLPGLAGEQYF. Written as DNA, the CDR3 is TGTGCCAGCAGTTTACCGGGACTAGCGGGAGAGCAGTACTTC.

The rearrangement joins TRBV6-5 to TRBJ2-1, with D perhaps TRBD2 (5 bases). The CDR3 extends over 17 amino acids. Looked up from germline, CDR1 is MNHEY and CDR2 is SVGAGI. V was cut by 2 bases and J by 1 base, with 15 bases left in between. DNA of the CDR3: TGTGCCAGCAGTTACGGGGTAGCGACCCTATCCTACAATGAGCAGTTCTTC. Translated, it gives CASSYGVATLSYNEQFF.

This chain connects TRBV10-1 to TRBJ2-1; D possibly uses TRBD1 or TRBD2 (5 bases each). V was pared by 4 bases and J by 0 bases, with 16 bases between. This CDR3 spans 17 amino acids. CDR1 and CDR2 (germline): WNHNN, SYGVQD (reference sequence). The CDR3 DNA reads TGCGCCAGCAGTGGAGGGGTCCTAGCAGACTCCTACAATGAGCAGTTCTTC. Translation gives CASSGGVLADSYNEQFF.

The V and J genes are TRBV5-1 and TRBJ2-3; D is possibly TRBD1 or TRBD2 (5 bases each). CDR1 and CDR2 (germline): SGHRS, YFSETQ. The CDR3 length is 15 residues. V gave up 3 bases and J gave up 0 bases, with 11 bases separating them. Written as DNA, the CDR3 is TGCGCCAGCAGCTGGGGGTGGGGAAGCACAGATACGCAGTATTTT. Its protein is CASSWGWGSTDTQYF.

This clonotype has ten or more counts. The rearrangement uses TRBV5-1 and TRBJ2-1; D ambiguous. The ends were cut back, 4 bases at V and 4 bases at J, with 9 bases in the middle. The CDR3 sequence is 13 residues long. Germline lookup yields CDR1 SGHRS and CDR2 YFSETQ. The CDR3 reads CASSGDRYNEQFF. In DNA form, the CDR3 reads TGCGCCAGCAGCGGAGATCGTTACAATGAGCAGTTCTTC. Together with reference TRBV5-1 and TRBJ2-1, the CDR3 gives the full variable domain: KAGVTQTPRYLIKTRGQQVTLSCSPISGHRSVSWYQQTPGQGLQFLFEYFSETQRNKGNFPGRFSGRQFSNSRSEMNVSTLELGDSALYLCASSGDRYNEQFFGPGTRLTVL.

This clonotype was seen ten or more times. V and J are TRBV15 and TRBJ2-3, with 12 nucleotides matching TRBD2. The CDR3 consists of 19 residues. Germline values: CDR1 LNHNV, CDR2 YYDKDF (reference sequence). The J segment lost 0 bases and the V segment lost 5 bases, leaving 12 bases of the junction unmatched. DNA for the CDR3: TGTGCCACCAGCCCGGGGGTTACTAGCGGGAGGCGAAGCACAGATACGCAGTATTTT. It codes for CATSPGVTSGRRSTDTQYF.

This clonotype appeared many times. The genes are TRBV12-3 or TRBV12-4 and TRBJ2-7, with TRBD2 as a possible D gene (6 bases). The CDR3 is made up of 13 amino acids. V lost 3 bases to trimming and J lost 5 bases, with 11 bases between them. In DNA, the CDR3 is TGTGCCAGCAGTTTGTCCGGGAGAAACGAGCAGTACGTC. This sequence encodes CASSLSGRNEQYV.

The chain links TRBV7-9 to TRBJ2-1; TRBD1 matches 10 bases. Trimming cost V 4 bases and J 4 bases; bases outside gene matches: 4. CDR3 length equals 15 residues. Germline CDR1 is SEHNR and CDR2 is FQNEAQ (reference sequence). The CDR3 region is CASSSTGGAYNEQFF. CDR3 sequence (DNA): TGTGCCAGCAGCTCGACAGGGGGCGCTTACAATGAGCAGTTCTTC.

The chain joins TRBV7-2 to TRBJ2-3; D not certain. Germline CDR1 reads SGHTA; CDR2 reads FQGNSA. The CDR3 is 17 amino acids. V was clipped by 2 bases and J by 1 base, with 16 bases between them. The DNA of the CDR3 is TGTGCCAGCAGCTTATCGGTTTGGCGGTCTGGCACAGATACGCAGTATTTT. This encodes CASSLSVWRSGTDTQYF.

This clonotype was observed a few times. As DNA, the CDR3 is TGTGCCAGCTTCAGTCCAGAAACAGATACGCAGTATTTT. This translates into CASFSPETDTQYF. V usage is TRBV12-3 or TRBV12-4 and J usage is TRBJ2-3; D is unclear. Between the trimmed V and J ends, which lost 8 bases and 3 bases, there was a span of 12 bases. This CDR3 has 13 residues.

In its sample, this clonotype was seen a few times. For the CDR3, the DNA is TGTGCCCTCGGGACCCTTAATGAGCAGTTCTTC. Residues: CALGTLNEQFF. V gene TRBV6-1 combines with J gene TRBJ2-1; possibly TRBD1 or TRBD2 for D (5 bases each). Per the germline V gene, CDR1 is MNHNS and CDR2 is SASEGT. Trimming cost V 11 bases and J 7 bases, with 12 bases left between them. The CDR3 has 11 amino acids.

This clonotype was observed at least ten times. The CDR3 here is CSATGLAGGPIQDTQYF. The CDR3 DNA reads as TGCAGTGCTACGGGACTAGCGGGAGGGCCTATCCAAGATACGCAGTATTTT. This chain joins TRBV20-1 and TRBJ2-3; TRBD2 aligns across 16 bases. Germline V gene lookup returns CDR1 DFQATT and CDR2 SNEGSKA (reference sequence). The CDR3 length is 17 residues. Losses at the gene ends were 4 bases for V and 5 bases for J; bases not matched to a gene: 9.

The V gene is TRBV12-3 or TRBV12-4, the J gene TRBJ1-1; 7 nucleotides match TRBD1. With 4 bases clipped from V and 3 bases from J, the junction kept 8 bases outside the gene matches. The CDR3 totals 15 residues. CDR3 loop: CASSSRGRVDTEAFF. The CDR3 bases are TGTGCCAGCAGTTCTAGGGGGCGAGTGGACACTGAAGCTTTCTTT.